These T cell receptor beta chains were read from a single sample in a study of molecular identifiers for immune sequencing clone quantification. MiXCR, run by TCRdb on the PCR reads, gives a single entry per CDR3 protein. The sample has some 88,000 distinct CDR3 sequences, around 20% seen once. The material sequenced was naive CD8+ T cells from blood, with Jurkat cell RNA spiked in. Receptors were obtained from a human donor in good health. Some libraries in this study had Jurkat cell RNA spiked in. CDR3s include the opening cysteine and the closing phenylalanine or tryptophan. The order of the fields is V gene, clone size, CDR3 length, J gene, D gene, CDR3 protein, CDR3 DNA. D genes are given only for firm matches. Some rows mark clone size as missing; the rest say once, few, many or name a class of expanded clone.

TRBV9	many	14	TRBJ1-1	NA	CASSVGGRDPEAFF	TGTGCCAGCAGCGTCGGGGGGAGGGATCCTGAAGCTTTCTTT
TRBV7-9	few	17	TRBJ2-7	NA	CASSPNPGNTHSYEQYF	TGTGCCAGCAGTCCAAACCCCGGGAACACGCACTCCTACGAGCAGTACTTC
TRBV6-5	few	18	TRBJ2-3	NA	CASSYSGSQILSTDTQYF	TGTGCCAGCAGTTACTCAGGAAGTCAGATACTTAGCACAGATACGCAGTATTTT
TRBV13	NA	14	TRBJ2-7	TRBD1	CAGSLGQGTYEQYF	TGTGCCGGCAGCTTAGGACAGGGCACCTACGAGCAGTACTTC
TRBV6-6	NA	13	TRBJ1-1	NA	CASSFARDHGAFF	TGTGCCAGCAGTTTCGCAAGGGACCACGGGGCTTTCTTT
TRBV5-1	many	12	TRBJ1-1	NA	CASSFANTEAFF	TGCGCCAGCAGCTTCGCGAACACTGAAGCTTTCTTT
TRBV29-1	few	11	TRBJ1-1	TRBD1	CSAGTDFEAFF	TGCAGCGCCGGGACAGACTTTGAAGCTTTCTTT
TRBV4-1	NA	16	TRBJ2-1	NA	CASSQDPRIFGHQEFF	TGCGCCAGCAGCCAAGATCCGAGGATTTTCGGCCATCAGGAGTTCTTC
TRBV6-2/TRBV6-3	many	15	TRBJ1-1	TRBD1	CASTLTGGPSTEAFF	TGTGCCAGCACCCTTACAGGGGGCCCGAGCACTGAAGCTTTCTTT
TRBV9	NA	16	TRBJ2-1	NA	CASSVESTAVYNEQFF	TGTGCCAGCAGCGTAGAATCCACAGCGGTATACAATGAGCAGTTCTTC
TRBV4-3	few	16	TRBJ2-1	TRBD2	CASSQELAGDSNEQFF	TGCGCCAGCAGCCAGGAACTAGCGGGGGATTCCAATGAGCAGTTCTTC
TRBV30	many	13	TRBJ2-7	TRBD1	CAWSYRGVDEQYF	TGTGCCTGGAGTTACAGGGGGGTCGACGAGCAGTACTTC
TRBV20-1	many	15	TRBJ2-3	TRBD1	CSARGWTGSTDTQYF	TGCAGTGCTCGAGGCTGGACAGGGAGCACAGATACGCAGTATTTT
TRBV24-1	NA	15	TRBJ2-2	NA	CATSDGSWDTEELFF	TGTGCCACCAGTGATGGGAGTTGGGACACCGAGGAGCTGTTTTTT
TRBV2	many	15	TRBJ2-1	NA	CATRDHLRAYNEQFF	TGTGCCACCCGGGACCACCTACGAGCCTACAATGAGCAGTTCTTC
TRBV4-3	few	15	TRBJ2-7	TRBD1	CASSQAQGAPYEQYF	TGCGCCAGCAGCCAAGCACAGGGGGCTCCCTACGAGCAGTACTTC
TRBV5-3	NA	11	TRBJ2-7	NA	CASSLGFEQYF	TGTGCCAGCAGCTTGGGATTCGAGCAGTACTTC
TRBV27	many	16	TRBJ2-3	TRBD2	CASSWSAGASTDTQYF	TGTGCCAGCAGTTGGTCAGCGGGAGCTAGCACAGATACGCAGTATTTT
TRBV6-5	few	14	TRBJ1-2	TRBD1	CASSAGTEAYGYTF	TGTGCCAGCAGCGCCGGGACAGAAGCCTATGGCTACACCTTC
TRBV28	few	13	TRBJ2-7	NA	CASSLTVTYEQYF	TGTGCCAGCAGTCTTACTGTTACCTACGAGCAGTACTTC